A single sample is the source of the 5 T cell receptor beta chains below, sequenced in a study of regulatory T cells in long-lasting Graves disease. Documented time point: newly diagnosed GD, antithyroid drugs for less than 3 months. TCR sequences were obtained from RNA taken from PBMCs. Researchers made TCR beta libraries by using iRepertoire HTBI primers and running Arm-PCR on CDR3 regions. TCRdb re-called the multiplex PCR reads with MiXCR, one entry per CDR3 protein. The table has over 200,000 distinct CDR3 sequences, 15% to 20% seen once. In addition, the sample was reused for a study of T cells in Graves' hyperthyroidism and ophthalmopathy.

The source material was peripheral blood mononuclear cells (PBMCs), sampled at new diagnosis, from a patient treated with antithyroid drugs. These receptors were collected from a woman younger than 45 with Graves disease.

In nucleotides, the CDR3 is TGTGCCAGCAGTTTTAGTTGGAAAGGGACCGGCTCCTACAATGAGCAGTTCTTC. This codes for CASSFSWKGTGSYNEQFF. V gene TRBV28 combines with J gene TRBJ2-1, with D perhaps TRBD1 or TRBD2 (5 bases each). The germline CDR1 and CDR2 sequences are MDHEN and SYDVKM. V was clipped by 3 bases and J by 0 bases, with 18 bases between them. The CDR3 length is 18 residues.

The rearrangement uses TRBV30 and TRBJ2-2; the match to TRBD1 covers 10 bases. Germline V CDR1 and CDR2: GTSNPN, SVGIG (reference sequence). Trimming cost V 5 bases and J 5 bases; bases outside gene matches: 11. The CDR3 runs to 16 residues. The CDR3 DNA reads as TGTGCCTGGGAGTCCTGGGACAGGGGACGAACCGGGGAGCTGTTTTTT. Protein sequence: CAWESWDRGRTGELFF.

This clonotype was recorded at least ten times. CDR3 bases: TGTGCCAGCCGGGACAGCGATCAGCCCCAGCATTTT. Its translation is CASRDSDQPQHF. The gene calls are TRBV19 and TRBJ1-5, with TRBD1 matching 7 bases. The V gene end was trimmed by 9 bases and the J gene end by 5 bases; junction bases not matched to a gene: 4. The CDR3 loop spans 12 amino acids. Germline V gene data show CDR1 as LNHDA and CDR2 as SQIVND (reference sequence).

The sample holds many counts of this clonotype. The chain links TRBV12-3 or TRBV12-4 to TRBJ1-3; no firm D call. The length of the CDR3 is 17 residues. The V gene lost 6 bases and the J gene lost 2 bases, with 20 bases spanning the gap. The DNA of the CDR3 is TGTGCCAGCAGCCTCGGGCCTAACGAAAGGGCTGGAAACACCATATATTTT. Translation: CASSLGPNERAGNTIYF.

This chain links TRBV6-1 with TRBJ1-1; the D is unclear. V was clipped by 1 base and J by 6 bases, with 18 bases between them. The germline CDR1 and CDR2 sequences are MNHNS and SASEGT. This CDR3 contains 16 residues. Written as DNA, the CDR3 is TGTGCCAGCAGTGAAGACCCCCAGGCACGAGGCGCTGAAGCTTTCTTT. Protein sequence: CASSEDPQARGAEAFF.